This T cell receptor beta chain emerged from a study of cytomegalovirus exposure and HLA in healthy donors. Study information: In an early release, HLA-typed donors contributed 80 million to 95 million unique TCR sequences.

The length of the CDR3 is 13 residues. CDR1 GTSNPN and CDR2 SVGIG come from the germline V gene (reference sequence). Between the trimmed V and J ends, which lost 2 bases and 7 bases, there was a span of 11 bases. The PCR used 60 Vbeta and 13 Jbeta primers. Libraries were prepared by immunoSEQ multiplex PCR; TCRdb keeps only in-frame clonotypes and omits some of them. The sample lists 200,000 to 250,000 clones; roughly four fifths were seen once. The chain links TRBV30 to TRBJ1-4; D gene uncertain. This clonotype originated in a woman in her thirties or forties in good health and CMV-seronegative. Source material: PBMCs. CDR3: CAWSMRVGEKLFF. CDR3 DNA: TGTGCCTGGAGTATGAGGGTGGGTGAAAAACTGTTTTTT.